These 27 T cell receptor beta chains were sequenced from one sample in a study of cytomegalovirus exposure and HLA in healthy donors. The PCR ran on 60 Vbeta and 13 Jbeta primers. Generated by immunoSEQ multiplex PCR, the TCRdb table keeps only in-frame clones and is missing some. The table shows 170,000 or so clones, with roughly 78% occurring only once. Source material: PBMCs. The receptor source for this set is a woman between 45 and 60 years old in good health and CMV-seropositive.

The rearrangement links TRBV9 to TRBJ2-1; 10 bases fit TRBD2. The V segment lost 0 bases and the J segment 3 bases; nucleotides outside the gene matches: 9. CDR1 SGDLS and CDR2 YYNGEE come from the germline V gene. This CDR3 is built from 18 residues. CDR3 sequence: CASSVAPLQRGGYNEQFF. The CDR3 coding sequence is TGTGCCAGCAGCGTAGCTCCCCTACAGCGGGGGGGCTACAATGAGCAGTTCTTC. The complete variable domain, with remaining parts taken from reference TRBV9 and TRBJ2-1, reads DSGVTQTPKHLITATGQRVTLRCSPRSGDLSVYWYQQSLDQGLQFLIQYYNGEERAKGNILERFSAQQFPDLHSELNLSSLELGDSALYFCASSVAPLQRGGYNEQFFGPGTRLTVL.

The gene calls are TRBV5-4 and TRBJ1-1, with a tentative D call TRBD1 (5 bases). V was clipped by 3 bases and J by 0 bases, with 9 bases between them. Germline CDR1 and CDR2: SGHNT and YYREEE (reference sequence). This CDR3 region has 14 residues. The CDR3 spells CASSSQVMNTEAFF. In DNA form, the CDR3 reads TGTGCCAGCAGCTCACAGGTGATGAACACTGAAGCTTTCTTT.

This clone was observed a single time. V and J are TRBV5-1 and TRBJ1-2; the D is unclear. The germline gives CDR1 SGHRS, CDR2 YFSETQ. V was clipped by 1 base and J by 11 bases, with 15 bases between them. The CDR3 consists of 13 residues. In DNA, the CDR3 is TGCGCCAGCAGCTTGTTGTCCTCCGTAGAGTACACCTTC. Protein: CASSLLSSVEYTF. Complete variable domain (other parts from reference TRBV5-1 and TRBJ1-2): KAGVTQTPRYLIKTRGQQVTLSCSPISGHRSVSWYQQTPGQGLQFLFEYFSETQRNKGNFPGRFSGRQFSNSRSEMNVSTLELGDSALYLCASSLLSSVEYTFGSGTRLTVV.

The rearrangement links TRBV29-1 to TRBJ2-4; D is possibly TRBD2 (5 bases). Germline lookup yields CDR1 SQVTM and CDR2 ANQGSEA. This CDR3 contains 11 residues. Trimming removed 6 bases from V and 6 bases from J, with 9 bases in between. CDR3 protein: CSVAGRNIQYF. CDR3 bases: TGCAGCGTCGCGGGTCGAAACATTCAGTACTTC.

This clone appeared a few times. V usage is TRBV6-6 and J usage is TRBJ1-1; D is possibly TRBD1 (6 bases). This CDR3 spans 16 amino acids. The V end lost 2 bases, the J end lost 0 bases, and 13 bases lay between the germline ends. Germline V gene sequence: CDR1 MNHNY, CDR2 SVGAGI (reference sequence). This CDR3 is CASSYPWTEMNTEAFF. For the CDR3, the DNA is TGTGCCAGCAGTTACCCCTGGACAGAAATGAACACTGAAGCTTTCTTT.

The sample holds one count of this clone. The CDR3 coding sequence is TGTGCCAGCGCAGCGCGGGCGAACATCGAAGCTTTCTTT. Translating gives CASAARANIEAFF. The rearrangement links TRBV6-5 to TRBJ1-1; D gene unclear. The CDR3 consists of 13 residues. Trimming removed 8 bases from V and 8 bases from J, with 18 bases in between. Germline loops: CDR1 MNHEY, CDR2 SVGAGI.

This chain connects TRBV5-4 to TRBJ2-3; TRBD2 agrees at 10 bases. V gave up 1 base and J gave up 5 bases; unmatched junction bases: 10. CDR3 length: 17 residues. CDR1 and CDR2 from the germline V gene are SGHNT and YYREEE (reference sequence). DNA of the CDR3: TGTGCCAGCAGCTTGAGTCTAGCGGGGGTTAGGATAGATACGCAGTATTTT. Translating gives CASSLSLAGVRIDTQYF. Variable domain in full (rest from reference TRBV5-4 and TRBJ2-3): ETGVTQSPTHLIKTRGQQVTLRCSSQSGHNTVSWYQQALGQGPQFIFQYYREEENGRGNFPPRFSGLQFPNYSSELNVNALELDDSALYLCASSLSLAGVRIDTQYFGPGTRLTVL.

This clone was recorded once. This sequence joins TRBV5-1 and TRBJ1-2; 9 bases fit TRBD1. With V trimmed by 7 bases and J by 7 bases, 17 bases remained unmatched. This CDR3 region has 16 residues. CDR1 and CDR2 (germline): SGHRS, YFSETQ. The CDR3 is CASGVNRQGDLSGYTF. Written as DNA, the CDR3 is TGCGCCAGCGGAGTTAATCGACAGGGGGATCTGTCTGGCTACACCTTC.

CDR3 loop: CSSWVMVGASSYNEQFF. The CDR3 coding sequence is TGCAGCTCTTGGGTAATGGTAGGAGCAAGCTCCTACAATGAGCAGTTCTTC. J is TRBJ2-1 and V is TRBV29-1, with D uncertain. The germline V gene encodes CDR1 SQVTM and CDR2 ANQGSEA. This CDR3 comprises 17 residues. The germline V and J ends were trimmed by 8 bases and 0 bases, with 23 bases remaining between them.

V gene TRBV11-2 combines with J gene TRBJ2-5; D gene ambiguous. Per the germline V gene, CDR1 is SGHAT and CDR2 is FQNNGV. The germline V and J ends were trimmed by 8 bases and 3 bases, with 4 bases remaining between them. The CDR3 spans 10 residues. In DNA form, the CDR3 reads TGTGCCAGCTCTAAAGAGACCCAGTACTTC. As protein: CASSKETQYF.

V usage is TRBV5-4 and J usage is TRBJ2-2; 10 bases map to TRBD1. The CDR3 totals 17 residues. V lost 4 bases and J lost 5; bases outside the gene matches: 11. Germline CDR1 reads SGHNT; CDR2 reads YYREEE (reference sequence). The CDR3 loop is CASSQRQGAGVTGELFF. CDR3 bases: TGTGCCAGCAGCCAGAGACAGGGGGCGGGCGTAACCGGGGAGCTGTTTTTT.

This sequence joins TRBV19 and TRBJ2-3, with 15 positions matching TRBD2. The CDR3 is 19 amino acids. Germline V gene lookup returns CDR1 LNHDA and CDR2 SQIVND (reference sequence). V gave up 5 bases and J gave up 0 bases; unmatched junction bases: 9. The CDR3 spells CASSPGLAGGSRSTDTQYF. CDR3 coding DNA: TGTGCCAGTAGTCCGGGACTAGCGGGGGGCTCACGGAGCACAGATACGCAGTATTTT. The complete variable domain, with remaining parts taken from reference TRBV19 and TRBJ2-3, reads DGGITQSPKYLFRKEGQNVTLSCEQNLNHDAMYWYRQDPGQGLRLIYYSQIVNDFQKGDIAEGYSVSREKKESFPLTVTSAQKNPTAFYLCASSPGLAGGSRSTDTQYFGPGTRLTVL.

This clone has more than one count but fewer than ten. This chain connects TRBV19 to TRBJ1-2; 9 bases map to TRBD1. Germline values: CDR1 LNHDA, CDR2 SQIVND (reference sequence). The CDR3 loop spans 13 amino acids. Losses at the gene ends were 9 bases for V and 3 bases for J; bases not matched to a gene: 5. CDR3 coding DNA: TGTGCCAGCTGGGACAGGGAAGACTATGGCTACACCTTC. Its protein is CASWDREDYGYTF.

In this sample, this clone turned up once. The chain combines TRBV27 with TRBJ1-2, with 7 bases fitting TRBD1. Germline-derived CDR1 and CDR2 are MNHEY and SMNVEV (reference sequence). V lost 6 bases to trimming and J lost 2 bases; unmatched junction nucleotides: 0. This CDR3 has 12 amino acids. This CDR3 is CASRQGNYGYTF. The CDR3 nucleotides read TGTGCCAGCAGACAGGGGAACTATGGCTACACCTTC.

The V gene is TRBV16, the J gene TRBJ1-3; D might be TRBD1 (5 bases). The CDR3 covers 17 residues. Trimming removed 2 bases from V and 0 bases from J, with 14 bases in between. Germline CDR1 and CDR2: KGHSY and FQNENV. As DNA, the CDR3 is TGTGCCAGCAGCCAAGCCCTGGGGGGACTCTCTGGAAACACCATATATTTT. The encoded protein is CASSQALGGLSGNTIYF.

This sequence joins TRBV5-4 and TRBJ2-3; TRBD2 aligns across 10 bases. This CDR3 contains 16 residues. CDR1 and CDR2 (germline): SGHNT, YYREEE (reference sequence). After removal of 4 bases from V and 7 bases from J, the junction contained 12 bases not matched to a gene. The CDR3 sequence is CASSAWPGLAWHTQYF. Here the CDR3 DNA reads TGTGCCAGCAGCGCCTGGCCGGGACTAGCGTGGCATACGCAGTATTTT.

The chain is built from TRBV11-3 and TRBJ2-1, with 9 positions matching TRBD2. J was trimmed by 5 bases and V by 1 base; bases with no gene match: 3. The CDR3 runs to 15 residues. Per germline, CDR1 SGHNT and CDR2 YENEEA. The CDR3 bases are TGTGCCAGCAGCTTAGGGGCGGGGGGGCACAATGAGCAGTTCTTC. This translates into CASSLGAGGHNEQFF. The entire variable domain, with the rest obtained from reference TRBV11-3 and TRBJ2-1, is as follows: EAGVVQSPRYKIIEKKQPVAFWCNPISGHNTLYWYLQNLGQGPELLIRYENEEAVDDSQLPKDRFSAERLKGVDSTLKIQPAELGDSAVYLCASSLGAGGHNEQFFGPGTRLTVL.

The sample holds one count of this clone. The CDR3 loop is CASSAGFGETQYF. Written as DNA, the CDR3 is TGTGCCAGCAGTGCAGGGTTTGGAGAGACCCAGTACTTC. The V and J genes are TRBV6-4 and TRBJ2-5; D may be TRBD1 (5 bases). The V gene's germline CDR1 is MRHNA and CDR2 SNTAGT. The CDR3 extends over 13 amino acids. Trimming cost V 4 bases and J 4 bases, with 10 bases left between them.

The chain employs TRBV11-1 and TRBJ2-5; 14 nucleotides align to TRBD2. The germline V gene has CDR1 SGHAT and CDR2 FQDESV (reference sequence). Trimming took 5 bases from V and 5 from J; bases not matched to a gene: 10. This CDR3 has 17 residues. CDR3: CASSRGLAGVPGETQYF. CDR3 in DNA: TGTGCCAGCAGCAGGGGACTAGCGGGGGTCCCGGGGGAGACCCAGTACTTC.

Remarks on this clone: Within the sample, other DNA sequences also encode this same CDR3. This chain uses TRBV5-1 with TRBJ2-5, with D possibly matching TRBD1 (8 bases). V dropped 4 bases and J dropped 5 bases, with 15 bases sitting between them. CDR1 is SGHRS and CDR2 is YFSETQ in the germline V gene. The CDR3 runs to 14 residues. The CDR3 region is CASSLGQGGETQYF. The CDR3 DNA follows: TGCGCCAGCAGCCTCGGACAGGGAGGGGAGACCCAGTACTTC. Complete variable domain (other parts from reference TRBV5-1 and TRBJ2-5): KAGVTQTPRYLIKTRGQQVTLSCSPISGHRSVSWYQQTPGQGLQFLFEYFSETQRNKGNFPGRFSGRQFSNSRSEMNVSTLELGDSALYLCASSLGQGGETQYFGPGTRLLVL.

This chain uses TRBV30 with TRBJ1-6; D is ambiguous. The V end lost 4 bases, the J end lost 2 bases, and 3 bases lay between the germline ends. CDR1 and CDR2 (germline): GTSNPN, SVGIG (reference sequence). The CDR3 totals 12 residues. This CDR3 reads CAWTAYNSPLHF. The CDR3 bases are TGTGCCTGGACAGCCTATAATTCACCCCTCCACTTT.

This clone has a handful of counts. The CDR3 DNA follows: TGCGCCAGCAGCCAATCTCGGGGGGCTAACTATGGCTACACCTTC. Translation gives CASSQSRGANYGYTF. The rearrangement uses TRBV4-1 and TRBJ1-2, with D perhaps matching TRBD1 (5 bases). The CDR3 has 15 residues. Per the germline V gene, CDR1 is MGHRA and CDR2 is YSYEKL. V was cut by 2 bases and J by 0 bases, with 10 bases left in between.

This clone has more than one count but fewer than ten. V and J are TRBV2 and TRBJ1-1, with TRBD1 as a possible D gene (5 bases). V was shortened by 6 bases and J by 1 base, with 9 bases between the two germline ends. Germline CDR1 and CDR2: SNHLY and FYNNEI. The CDR3 consists of 13 residues. For the CDR3, the DNA is TGTGCCAGCAGATTCACAGGGAACACTGAAGCTTTCTTT. Protein: CASRFTGNTEAFF.

This chain connects TRBV5-4 to TRBJ1-6; 7 bases line up with TRBD1. This CDR3 spans 16 amino acids. The germline CDR1 and CDR2 sequences are SGHNT and YYREEE (reference sequence). Trimming removed 4 bases from V and 10 bases from J; junction bases left unmatched: 14. CDR3 in DNA: TGTGCCAGCAGCAAAGACAGGGAAGGTATCGGGTCACCCCTCCACTTT. This sequence encodes CASSKDREGIGSPLHF. The variable domain in full, with the rest retrieved from reference TRBV5-4 and TRBJ1-6, is ETGVTQSPTHLIKTRGQQVTLRCSSQSGHNTVSWYQQALGQGPQFIFQYYREEENGRGNFPPRFSGLQFPNYSSELNVNALELDDSALYLCASSKDREGIGSPLHFGNGTRLTVT.

The chain employs TRBV6-1 and TRBJ2-7; D is unresolved. Germline CDR1 MNHNS, CDR2 SASEGT. This CDR3 comprises 12 residues. Trimming pared 5 bases from V and 1 base from J, leaving 6 bases between. The CDR3 sequence is CASSPFSYEQYF. DNA for the CDR3: TGTGCCAGCAGTCCCTTTTCCTACGAGCAGTACTTC.

V usage is TRBV7-9 and J usage is TRBJ1-5, with TRBD1 as a possible D gene (5 bases). The CDR3 loop spans 15 amino acids. Germline V gene sequence: CDR1 SEHNR, CDR2 FQNEAQ (reference sequence). With 1 base removed from V and 9 bases from J, the gap between germline ends came to 16 bases. This CDR3 reads CASSLGWGRVGPQHF. In nucleotides, the CDR3 is TGTGCCAGCAGCTTAGGCTGGGGGAGGGTCGGGCCCCAGCATTTT.

The rearrangement links TRBV5-4 to TRBJ1-2, with D unclear. This CDR3 spans 14 amino acids. Germline CDR1 is SGHNT and CDR2 is YYREEE (reference sequence). Trimming removed 0 bases from V and 4 bases from J, with 10 bases in between. CDR3 DNA sequence: TGTGCCAGCAGCTTGGTGCTAGAGCCCTATGGCTACACCTTC. Its protein product is CASSLVLEPYGYTF.